Detailed here is one TCR beta chain. Original data processing: Nucleated cell number was recorded as an estimate derived from reference gene primer amplification. This table comes from immunoSEQ multiplex PCR, and its TCRdb copy is limited to in-frame clones, with some not included. The V and J calls and clone size are taken from that table; D and trimming were inferred from the DNA. This table holds about 240,000 clones, around 90% found once. The sample is drawn from a study of blood T cell repertoires in COVID-19. Study summary: Spain, Italy and the United States supplied samples that represented acute and convalescent COVID-19. Sources were T cells, B-cell-depleted T cells, or PBMCs; the material itself was cDNA or gDNA.

V lost 11 bases and J lost 0; bases outside the gene matches: 6. CDR1 is ENHRY and CDR2 is SYGVKD in the germline V gene. The CDR3 sequence is 13 residues long. The sequence derives from a woman in her 30s with acute or convalescent COVID-19. The sequenced material came from peripheral blood. The gene calls are TRBV10-3 and TRBJ1-1; TRBD1 aligns across 7 bases. The chain's CDR3 is CASAGTVNTEAFF. The CDR3 DNA is TGTGCCTCAGCCGGGACAGTGAACACTGAAGCTTTCTTT.